The clone carrying this T cell receptor beta chain was detected a few times. For TCRbeta, the library was prepared with unique molecular identifiers. TCRdb re-called the PCR reads through MiXCR, storing one row per CDR3 protein. Here the sample spans 250,000 to 300,000 distinct CDR3 sequences, 9.5% to 10% being singletons. J lost 5 bases, V lost 6 bases, and 15 bases had no gene match. This CDR3 has 17 amino acids. Germline V CDR1 and CDR2: SGHRS, YFSETQ. This sample is part of a study of T-cell reconstitution after alpha-beta-depleted transplantation in children. V gene TRBV5-1 combines with J gene TRBJ2-1; 9 bases fit TRBD1. The receptor comes from a human donor who donated a stem cell graft to a child with SCID. The sample was PBMCs from the stem cell graft donor, taken from the stem cell graft. CDR3 amino acids: CASIPGQGFSGNNEQFF. The CDR3 DNA follows: TGCGCCAGCATTCCGGGACAGGGATTCTCTGGGAACAATGAGCAGTTCTTC.